A single sample is the source of the 14 T cell receptor beta chains below, sequenced in a study of CD8+ T cells in alopecia areata. RNA was isolated and reverse transcribed to cDNA, the sequencing template. Clones were read by immunoSEQ multiplex PCR, and TCRdb kept only the in-frame ones, dropping some. The data contain about 190,000 clones, approximately 56% of them singletons. Treatment reported: oral pan-JAK inhibitor, 5-10 mg twice daily. The specimen comprised CD4+ T cells sorted from blood, sampled at week 4, from a patient treated with tofacitinib. The receptors come from a human donor with alopecia areata.

The chain is built from TRBV5-4 and TRBJ2-1; D remains ambiguous. The V end was cut by 2 bases, the J end by 5 bases, with 14 bases between. The CDR3 extends over 15 amino acids. Germline CDR1 SGHNT, CDR2 YYREEE (reference sequence). As DNA, the CDR3 is TGTGCCAGCAGCTTAGGATCTGCGAGAAACAATGAGCAGTTCTTC. Translation: CASSLGSARNNEQFF.

The chain is built from TRBV23-1 and TRBJ2-3; possibly TRBD2 for D (5 bases). TRBV23-1 is marked as an open reading frame, function uncertain. The V end lost 4 bases, the J end lost 0 bases, and 14 bases lay between the germline ends. The CDR3 is 16 amino acids. The CDR3 DNA follows: TGCGCCAGCAGTCGCCCGGGGTGGGATAGCACAGATACGCAGTATTTT. As protein: CASSRPGWDSTDTQYF.

This CDR3 is CASSLGHGGLFYEQYF. DNA of the CDR3: TGTGCCAGCAGCTTAGGTCACGGGGGGCTCTTCTACGAGCAGTACTTC. V usage is TRBV7-9 and J usage is TRBJ2-7, with D possibly being TRBD2 (7 bases). Trimming pared 1 base from V and 3 bases from J, leaving 16 bases between. In germline, CDR1 is SEHNR, CDR2 FQNEAQ (reference sequence). The CDR3 has 16 amino acids.

This clone has only one observation. The chain has TRBV20-1 and TRBJ2-7; D remains unclear. The germline V gene encodes CDR1 DFQATT and CDR2 SNEGSKA (reference sequence). The V and J ends lost 3 bases and 3 bases respectively, with 6 bases between them. This CDR3 spans 11 amino acids. CDR3 sequence reads: CSARPDYEQYF. The DNA of the CDR3 is TGCAGTGCTAGGCCCGACTACGAGCAGTACTTC.

The V and J genes are TRBV7-2 and TRBJ1-1; 10 nucleotides match TRBD1. The CDR3 has 16 residues. Germline lookup yields CDR1 SGHTA and CDR2 FQGNSA. Trimming took 3 bases from V and 8 from J; bases not matched to a gene: 12. The CDR3 region is CASSFRGQGSQGEAFF. The DNA of the CDR3 is TGTGCCAGCAGCTTCCGGGGACAGGGGTCGCAGGGAGAAGCTTTCTTT.

The chain couples TRBV5-4 to TRBJ2-3; 9 bases match TRBD1. CDR1 and CDR2 (germline): SGHNT, YYREEE (reference sequence). The V gene end was trimmed by 4 bases and the J gene end by 0 bases; junction bases not matched to a gene: 9. This CDR3 has 17 residues. The CDR3 region has the DNA TGTGCCAGCAGCCCCGGGACAGGGAGCGGTAGCACAGATACGCAGTATTTT. As protein: CASSPGTGSGSTDTQYF.

The chain uses TRBV4-1 and TRBJ2-7; 9 bases match TRBD1. The CDR3 is 15 residues long. Germline loops: CDR1 MGHRA, CDR2 YSYEKL. V was clipped by 0 bases and J by 5 bases; unmatched bases: 5. This CDR3 is CASSQDSQGADEQYF. Here the CDR3 DNA reads TGCGCCAGCAGCCAAGATTCACAGGGGGCCGACGAGCAGTACTTC.

The chain couples TRBV7-2 to TRBJ2-7; TRBD2 agrees at 8 bases. J lost 5 bases, V lost 5 bases, and 8 bases had no gene match. There are 14 residues in the CDR3. Germline V lookup: CDR1 SGHTA, CDR2 FQGNSA. CDR3 sequence (DNA): TGTGCCAGCAGCACGATGACTAGCGCCCACGAGCAGTACTTC. Amino acid sequence: CASSTMTSAHEQYF.

In DNA, the CDR3 is TGCGCCAGCAGCCCGGGACACTCTAATGAAAAACTGTTTTTT. Translation gives CASSPGHSNEKLFF. The rearrangement joins TRBV5-1 to TRBJ1-4; D possibly corresponds to TRBD1 (6 bases). The CDR3 has 14 residues. Germline V gives CDR1 SGHRS, CDR2 YFSETQ. The V end lost 4 bases, the J end lost 3 bases, and 10 bases lay between the germline ends.

The gene calls are TRBV25-1 and TRBJ1-2; D is unresolved. Trimming shortened V by 3 bases and J by 5 bases, and 16 bases separated the two germline ends. The CDR3 consists of 15 residues. CDR1 and CDR2 from the germline V gene are MGHDK and SYGVNS. Here the CDR3 reads CASSDPRPEVYGYTF. Written as DNA, the CDR3 is TGTGCCAGCAGTGACCCAAGGCCGGAAGTTTATGGCTACACCTTC.

The V call is TRBV6-1, the J call TRBJ2-5; a weak D match, TRBD1 (5 bases). V lost 5 bases, J lost 2 bases, and 9 bases lay in between. From germline, CDR1 is MNHNS and CDR2 SASEGT. The length of the CDR3 is 13 residues. The DNA for the CDR3 is TGTGCCAGCAGTTCAGGGCCTCAAGAGACCCAGTACTTC. Its protein product is CASSSGPQETQYF.

V and J are TRBV19 and TRBJ1-5; no clear D gene. This CDR3 spans 16 amino acids. Deletions cut 3 bases from V and 2 bases from J, with 14 bases between. Germline V lookup: CDR1 LNHDA, CDR2 SQIVND (reference sequence). The CDR3 is CASSIRRSDRNQPQHF. CDR3 coding DNA: TGTGCCAGTAGTATCCGCAGGAGCGATCGCAATCAGCCCCAGCATTTT.

This chain uses TRBV2 with TRBJ2-1; 9 bases fit TRBD2. The CDR3 runs to 15 residues. The ends lost 7 bases at V and 1 base at J; junction bases unmatched: 5. CDR1 and CDR2 (germline): SNHLY, FYNNEI. DNA of the CDR3: TGTGCCAGCAAGGAGCGGGAGGTTTCCTACAATGAGCAGTTCTTC. Residues: CASKEREVSYNEQFF.

The chain joins TRBV4-3 to TRBJ2-1, with a weak D call TRBD1 (5 bases). The V gene's germline CDR1 is LGHNA and CDR2 YSLEER. This CDR3 has 13 amino acids. V lost 1 base, J lost 8 bases, and 9 bases lay in between. The CDR3 here is CASSQAGLDEQFF. In DNA, the CDR3 is TGCGCCAGCAGCCAAGCAGGGTTGGATGAGCAGTTCTTC.